The 32 T cell receptor beta chains presented below share a single source sample, sequenced in a study of cytomegalovirus exposure and HLA in healthy donors. Assay: immunoSEQ multiplex PCR; the TCRdb copy retains only in-frame clones and omits some. The data hold 280,000 or so clones, with approximately 88% observed a single time. The sample taken for sequencing was PBMCs. The receptors shown here come from a woman aged 18-29 years in good health and CMV-seronegative.

This chain's CDR3 is CASSLGLQLAGGDNEQFF. CDR3 nucleotide sequence: TGTGCCAGCAGCTTAGGCCTACAACTAGCGGGAGGAGACAATGAGCAGTTCTTC. V is TRBV7-8 and J is TRBJ2-1; TRBD2 matches at 12 bases. CDR3 length: 18 amino acids. Trimming removed 1 base from V and 5 bases from J; junction bases left unmatched: 9. Germline CDR1 and CDR2: SGHVS and FQNEAQ.

The rearrangement links TRBV19 to TRBJ2-1, with TRBD2 matching over 10 bases. The junction had 9 bases not matched to a gene; V was cut back by 5 bases and J by 2 bases. From germline, CDR1 is LNHDA and CDR2 SQIVND (reference sequence). This CDR3 spans 17 amino acids. The CDR3 sequence is CASSLRRTSGTYNEQFF. CDR3 in DNA: TGTGCCAGTAGTCTACGGCGGACTAGCGGTACCTACAATGAGCAGTTCTTC.

Only a few counts were recorded for this clone. This chain connects TRBV6-1 to TRBJ1-4; D is undetermined. Deletions cut 11 bases from V and 5 bases from J, with 12 bases between. The CDR3 contains 12 residues. Germline CDR1 MNHNS, CDR2 SASEGT. CDR3 nucleotides: TGTGCCTCGGACCGGGGAAATGAAAAACTGTTTTTT. Translation: CASDRGNEKLFF.

The chain links TRBV7-2 to TRBJ2-7, with 7 positions matching TRBD1. Germline V CDR1 and CDR2: SGHTA, FQGNSA. V trimming: 2 bases; J trimming: 0 bases; junction bases outside the gene matches: 1. The CDR3 runs to 14 residues. In DNA form, the CDR3 reads TGTGCCAGCAGCTTAACAGGGGCCTCCTACGAGCAGTACTTC. Residues: CASSLTGASYEQYF.

The chain links TRBV23-1 to TRBJ1-1, with D possibly being TRBD1 (5 bases). TRBV23-1 is an open reading frame, and its role is uncertain. V was shortened by 4 bases and J by 6 bases, with 9 bases between the two germline ends. There are 12 residues in the CDR3. CDR3 amino acids: CASSPPRAEAFF. The CDR3, as DNA: TGCGCCAGCAGTCCCCCCAGGGCTGAAGCTTTCTTT.

J is TRBJ1-2 and V is TRBV10-3, with 8 bases aligning to TRBD1. The CDR3 loop spans 13 amino acids. Germline V gene data show CDR1 as ENHRY and CDR2 as SYGVKD. The ends lost 6 bases at V and 6 bases at J; junction bases unmatched: 6. The CDR3 is CAISGQGDNGYTF. For the CDR3, the DNA is TGTGCCATCAGCGGACAGGGAGATAATGGCTACACCTTC.

The V gene is TRBV29-1, the J gene TRBJ2-5, with TRBD2 matching 7 bases. Trimming at V came to 7 bases and at J to 3 bases, leaving 14 bases not matched to a gene. CDR3 size: 15 residues. CDR1 is SQVTM and CDR2 is ANQGSEA in the germline V gene. The CDR3 DNA reads as TGCAGCGCGGGGGGTGAGGTGTTCCTAAAAGAGACCCAGTACTTC. As protein: CSAGGEVFLKETQYF.

The rearrangement joins TRBV5-1 to TRBJ1-2; the D gene is possibly TRBD1 (5 bases). The CDR3 extends over 14 amino acids. The ends were cut back, 4 bases at V and 2 bases at J, with 12 bases in the middle. Germline V gene lookup returns CDR1 SGHRS and CDR2 YFSETQ. CDR3 loop: CASSRAEGNYGYTF. Here the CDR3 DNA reads TGCGCCAGCAGCCGGGCGGAGGGGAACTATGGCTACACCTTC. The full variable domain, its missing parts supplied by reference TRBV5-1 and TRBJ1-2, is KAGVTQTPRYLIKTRGQQVTLSCSPISGHRSVSWYQQTPGQGLQFLFEYFSETQRNKGNFPGRFSGRQFSNSRSEMNVSTLELGDSALYLCASSRAEGNYGYTFGSGTRLTVV.

The V gene is TRBV7-3, the J gene TRBJ1-2; weak D call: TRBD1 (6 bases). The germline V gene encodes CDR1 SGHTA and CDR2 FQGTGA. The CDR3 spans 13 residues. Trimming shortened V by 6 bases and J by 8 bases, and 16 bases separated the two germline ends. Written as DNA, the CDR3 is TGTGCCAGCAGTATGGGGGGGGCAACCGGCTACACCTTC. Amino acid sequence: CASSMGGATGYTF. The full variable domain, with the rest looked up from reference TRBV7-3 and TRBJ1-2, is GAGVSQTPSNKVTEKGKYVELRCDPISGHTALYWYRQSLGQGPEFLIYFQGTGAADDSGLPNDRFFAVRPEGSVSTLKIQRTERGDSAVYLCASSMGGATGYTFGSGTRLTVV.

The rearrangement links TRBV5-1 to TRBJ1-1, with a possible D match to TRBD1 (5 bases). CDR3 length equals 13 residues. Germline V gene lookup returns CDR1 SGHRS and CDR2 YFSETQ. Trimming took off 5 bases at V and 4 bases at J, with 12 bases between the two ends. CDR3 sequence: CASRAGGGTEAFF. The CDR3 nucleotides are TGCGCCAGCAGGGCGGGGGGGGGCACTGAAGCTTTCTTT.

V gene TRBV25-1 combines with J gene TRBJ2-3, with 7 positions matching TRBD1. The junction had 15 bases not matched to a gene; V was cut back by 3 bases and J by 3 bases. Germline lookup yields CDR1 MGHDK and CDR2 SYGVNS. The CDR3 is 18 residues long. The CDR3 sequence is CASSDLQGDSGLTDTQYF. CDR3 nucleotide sequence: TGTGCCAGCAGTGACCTCCAGGGGGATAGTGGGTTGACAGATACGCAGTATTTT.

The CDR3 DNA reads TGTGCCAGCAGCGAAAGGAGGTTTGACTATGGCTACACCTTC. As protein: CASSERRFDYGYTF. The chain combines TRBV5-6 with TRBJ1-2; no clear D. Germline CDR1 SGHDT, CDR2 YYEEEE. V was clipped by 4 bases and J by 3 bases, with 13 bases between them. The CDR3 spans 14 residues.

The V call is TRBV28, the J call TRBJ1-2; no firm D call. The V end was cut by 3 bases, the J end by 9 bases, with 8 bases between. Germline values: CDR1 MDHEN, CDR2 SYDVKM. The CDR3 has 11 residues. The CDR3 sequence: CASSFGVSYTF. The CDR3 DNA sequence: TGTGCCAGCAGTTTCGGGGTGAGCTACACCTTC.

J is TRBJ1-1 and V is TRBV25-1; D is undetermined. Per the germline V gene, CDR1 is MGHDK and CDR2 is SYGVNS. Trimming pared 10 bases from V and 8 bases from J, leaving 17 bases between. This CDR3 has 12 amino acids. The CDR3 is CATSGGLKEAFF. In nucleotides, the CDR3 is TGTGCCACCTCCGGTGGGCTTAAAGAAGCTTTCTTT.

The chain uses TRBV7-9 and TRBJ2-3; possibly TRBD2 for D (5 bases). In germline, CDR1 is SEHNR, CDR2 FQNEAQ (reference sequence). Between the trimmed V and J ends, which lost 3 bases and 4 bases, there was a span of 14 bases. This CDR3 contains 15 residues. CDR3 in DNA: TGTGCCAGCAGCTTTCTGGGTCGGGGTGCAGATACGCAGTATTTT. This encodes CASSFLGRGADTQYF.

Of note for this clone: Its ends do not fully match the called genes, so a read error is possible. The chain combines TRBV7-7 with TRBJ2-5; 8 nucleotides match TRBD2. The CDR3 runs 16 residues. Germline-derived CDR1 and CDR2 are SSHAT and FNYEAQ (reference sequence). The CDR3 DNA sequence: TGTGCTAGCAGCCCCTTAGGAGCGGGAGAATTGGAGACCCAGTACTTC. Translation: CASSPLGAGELETQYF.

This chain joins TRBV4-1 and TRBJ2-5; D remains ambiguous. This CDR3 is 15 amino acids long. V dropped 1 base and J dropped 4 bases, with 13 bases sitting between them. Per germline, CDR1 MGHRA and CDR2 YSYEKL. Here the CDR3 reads CASSQGAPLVETQYF. As DNA, the CDR3 is TGCGCCAGCAGCCAAGGAGCCCCCTTGGTAGAGACCCAGTACTTC.

The chain uses TRBV2 and TRBJ2-3, with TRBD2 matching 11 bases. The V gene's germline CDR1 is SNHLY and CDR2 FYNNEI. The CDR3 covers 16 residues. Losses at the gene ends were 5 bases for V and 4 bases for J; bases not matched to a gene: 8. The CDR3 is CASSPLAGGRADTQYF. The CDR3, as DNA: TGTGCCAGCAGTCCTTTAGCGGGAGGGCGTGCAGATACGCAGTATTTT.

This chain connects TRBV6-1 to TRBJ1-5; the D is unclear. The CDR3 extends over 15 amino acids. V lost 10 bases, J lost 0 bases, and 16 bases lay in between. Germline V gene data show CDR1 as MNHNS and CDR2 as SASEGT. This CDR3 is CATVQRGYSNQPQHF. In DNA form, the CDR3 reads TGTGCCACAGTCCAGCGCGGATATAGCAATCAGCCCCAGCATTTT.

The rearrangement uses TRBV28 and TRBJ2-7; D is unclear. Germline CDR1 and CDR2: MDHEN and SYDVKM. The CDR3 is 16 residues long. The V end was cut by 6 bases, the J end by 0 bases, with 18 bases between. CDR3 loop: CASRSADKRNSYEQYF. CDR3 nucleotides: TGTGCCAGCAGAAGTGCGGATAAAAGGAACTCCTACGAGCAGTACTTC.

The chain couples TRBV28 to TRBJ1-2; 7 bases are a match to TRBD1. Germline V gene sequence: CDR1 MDHEN, CDR2 SYDVKM. The CDR3 runs 15 residues. The V segment lost 3 bases and the J segment 6 bases; nucleotides outside the gene matches: 10. The DNA of the CDR3 is TGTGCCAGCAGTTTTGGGCTGGACAGGTTCCATGGCTACACCTTC. Protein product: CASSFGLDRFHGYTF.

The chain couples TRBV25-1 to TRBJ1-5; 7 bases are a match to TRBD1. This CDR3 region has 15 residues. CDR1 MGHDK and CDR2 SYGVNS come from the germline V gene. Trimming at V came to 6 bases and at J to 2 bases, leaving 7 bases not matched to a gene. CDR3 sequence (DNA): TGTGCCAGCAGCCCCGACAGGGTGGGCAATCAGCCCCAGCATTTT. Its translation is CASSPDRVGNQPQHF.

This chain connects TRBV27 to TRBJ2-7; 7 bases match TRBD2. Per the germline V gene, CDR1 is MNHEY and CDR2 is SMNVEV (reference sequence). After removal of 0 bases from V and 3 bases from J, the junction contained 5 bases not matched to a gene. The CDR3 is 15 amino acids. CDR3 sequence: CASSLSAGAVYEQYF. The CDR3 DNA sequence: TGTGCCAGCAGTTTATCGGCGGGAGCCGTCTACGAGCAGTACTTC.

The rearrangement joins TRBV5-1 to TRBJ2-5; 8 bases agree with TRBD2. CDR1 SGHRS and CDR2 YFSETQ come from the germline V gene. CDR3 length: 14 amino acids. With 4 bases clipped from V and 5 bases from J, the junction kept 7 bases outside the gene matches. Written as DNA, the CDR3 is TGCGCCAGCAGCGGAGGGACTAGTCAGGAGACCCAGTACTTC. It encodes CASSGGTSQETQYF.

This clone was detected only once. This chain joins TRBV18 and TRBJ1-3, with D tentatively TRBD1 (5 bases). Germline V lookup: CDR1 KGHSH, CDR2 LQKENI. The CDR3 extends over 19 amino acids. V lost 6 bases and J lost 0, with 24 bases in between. CDR3 sequence reads: CASSTSRAEGPRSGNTIYF. The CDR3, as DNA: TGTGCCAGCTCCACGTCACGGGCGGAGGGGCCCCGCTCTGGAAACACCATATATTTT.

The chain joins TRBV4-3 to TRBJ2-2; D might be TRBD2 (6 bases). The germline V and J ends were trimmed by 0 bases and 4 bases, with 15 bases remaining between them. The CDR3 runs 17 residues. From germline, CDR1 is LGHNA and CDR2 YSLEER. DNA for the CDR3: TGCGCCAGCAGCCAAGAGACTAGAGTCGGTCTCACCGGGGAGCTGTTTTTT. Its protein is CASSQETRVGLTGELFF.

The V call is TRBV9, the J call TRBJ2-1, with a weak D call TRBD2 (6 bases). The CDR3 runs 15 residues. Germline V gives CDR1 SGDLS, CDR2 YYNGEE. Trimming left V 0 bases short and J 5 bases short, with 12 bases between. In DNA, the CDR3 is TGTGCCAGCAGCGTAGGGGGCGGGGTACACAATGAGCAGTTCTTC. Encoded protein: CASSVGGGVHNEQFF. Full variable domain (remainder filled in from reference TRBV9 and TRBJ2-1): DSGVTQTPKHLITATGQRVTLRCSPRSGDLSVYWYQQSLDQGLQFLIQYYNGEERAKGNILERFSAQQFPDLHSELNLSSLELGDSALYFCASSVGGGVHNEQFFGPGTRLTVL.

J is TRBJ2-7 and V is TRBV5-1, with 8 bases identical to TRBD1. CDR1 and CDR2 (germline): SGHRS, YFSETQ. The CDR3 sequence is 15 residues long. The V and J ends lost 0 bases and 5 bases, in that order; junction bases with no gene match: 7. CDR3 bases: TGCGCCAGCAGCTTGGTTAGTCAGGGGGCACACGAGCAGTACTTC. The encoded protein is CASSLVSQGAHEQYF.

The chain has TRBV29-1 and TRBJ2-1; 12 positions match TRBD2. CDR3 length equals 15 residues. J lost 8 bases, V lost 4 bases, and 9 bases had no gene match. The V gene's germline CDR1 is SQVTM and CDR2 ANQGSEA. CDR3 bases: TGCAGCGTTGCCCCGACTAGCGGGAGATCTTATGAGCAGTTCTTC. Translated: CSVAPTSGRSYEQFF.

Only one count was recorded for this clone. The chain has TRBV7-9 and TRBJ1-4; 8 bases match TRBD1. The V gene's germline CDR1 is SEHNR and CDR2 FQNEAQ (reference sequence). Trimming removed 3 bases from V and 13 bases from J; junction bases left unmatched: 13. CDR3 length: 15 residues. The CDR3 sequence is CASSFPGQVQGRLFF. CDR3 in DNA: TGTGCCAGCAGCTTCCCGGGACAGGTTCAGGGCAGACTGTTTTTT.

This clone has just a few counts. This rearrangement joins TRBV28 to TRBJ1-6, with TRBD1 identical over 11 bases. J was trimmed by 8 bases and V by 5 bases; bases with no gene match: 5. The CDR3 covers 15 residues. Germline-derived CDR1 and CDR2 are MDHEN and SYDVKM. The CDR3 region is CASSPGQGDYSPLHF. The CDR3 DNA sequence: TGTGCCAGCAGTCCGGGACAGGGGGATTATTCACCCCTCCACTTT.

The chain links TRBV6-5 to TRBJ1-2; D possibly corresponds to TRBD1 (6 bases). The CDR3 totals 14 residues. Germline V lookup: CDR1 MNHEY, CDR2 SVGAGI. Trimming removed 0 bases at V and 4 bases at J, with 9 bases between. The CDR3 region is CASSYSTGFYGYTF. The CDR3 bases are TGTGCCAGCAGTTACTCGACAGGTTTCTATGGCTACACCTTC.